The sequence of this TCR beta chain was determined in a study of cytomegalovirus exposure and HLA in healthy donors (dated by TCRdb to the late 2010s). Describing the broader study: In an earlier analysis of fewer than 750 of the donors, roughly 300 Gb of sequence data and 90 million to 120 million unique TCR beta sequences from 180 million or so T cells were reported. To decide whether each TCR beta V gene segment behaved as functional or pseudogenic, an earlier analysis of several hundred of the donors relied on high-throughput TCR beta sequencing. The study used immunosequencing to profile the T cell repertoires of approximately 650 subjects and linked those repertoires to cytomegalovirus serostatus. The study aimed to test whether cataloging public T cell receptors could reveal signatures of past pathogen exposure. A later analysis re-analyzed previously published TCR beta repertoires from 600 to 850 donors and added high-resolution HLA genotyping to study TCR occurrence patterns. Of the roughly 400 genotyped donors, 65% to 90% were placed in the genetic ancestry cluster associated with self-reported Caucasian donors. Donor age, sex, ethnicity and CMV serostatus were compiled together with the repertoire data. The number of donors typed differed by locus, with about 629-630 for A, B, C, DRB1 and DQB1, more than 500 for DQA1, 600 to 610 for DPA1, and approximately 470 for DPB1. Rather than using new phenotypic data, the later analysis identified candidate immune exposures from TCR beta sequences and from how often those sequences occurred across donors. Roughly 300 gigabases of sequencing data and approximately 84 million unique TCR sequences were included in an early release covering around 650 HLA-typed donors. Across approximately 400 genotyped donors of the cohort, an average of about 200,000 unique TCR beta nucleotide sequences per donor were sequenced, and roughly 18% of those sequences were non-productive. The study combined high-throughput TCR immunosequencing, statistical association of individual TCRs with disease status, and machine learning to predict cytomegalovirus infection status. Along with the roughly 700-subject first cohort, a separate validation cohort of over a hundred different subjects was used. A few DR-DQ haplotypes were treated as single units for association and clustering because of strong linkage in the cohort. HLA typing covered class I and class II loci at four-digit resolution. A later genetic analysis used genome-wide SNP genotypes for about three fifths of the 666 donors, treating that subset as a discovery cohort. Every discovery cohort repertoire had been produced on one sequencing platform.

Findings and caveats that apply to the study as a whole: Most CMV-associated TCR beta chains appeared to be HLA-restricted in a later analysis, and the HLA associations seemed to be driven largely by CMV exposure. The study listed 170 or so TCR beta chains as associated with cytomegalovirus. Some IMGT-functional V segments, including TRBV6-2 and TRBV6-3, could not be told apart with the 87-base-pair reads, so those segments were excluded. When HLA alleles, especially DR and DQ, strongly co-occurred, TCR associations were difficult to assign to individual alleles. In an earlier analysis of some 500 of the donors, most TCR beta V segments were observed in productive rearrangements about 87% or about 30% of the time, broadly matching IMGT annotations. A further reported finding was that TCR beta sequences accurately predicted the HLA-A and HLA-B alleles for most subjects in the first cohort. A later analysis found that HLA-associated TCR beta chains were more clonally expanded and had lower generation probabilities than equally common non-associated chains. In this cohort, only TCR beta chains were sequenced, and detectable features were limited by the absence of alpha or paired-chain data. According to a later genetic analysis, donors in an Asian-associated ancestry cluster had fewer N-insertions in productive TCRs than the approximately 710-donor mean. In vitro tests confirmed that three of the cytomegalovirus-associated TCR beta chains recognize cytomegalovirus antigens. A later genetic analysis associated a missense DCLRE1C variant with V-gene and J-gene trimming of TCR beta chains, and an independent cohort replicated the association. The only immune exposure information available for the cohort was CMV serostatus. In a later analysis, TCR association rates were found to vary across HLA loci, with the most associated TCRs seen for DRB1 alleles and the fewest for HLA-C alleles. Presence/absence analyses assumed roughly uniform sequencing depth across donors, an assumption that may not hold. Because HLA typing was unavailable for some donors at each locus, only the typed subset was used in association tests. Because counts were too low, roughly 18 rarely observed V segments, including chromosome 9 orphons, were left out of the earlier analysis of 500 to 750 of the donors. While some public TCRs were present in many individuals, most TCR sequences turned up only very rarely across donors. In both the original and validation cohorts, the classifier was reported to diagnose cytomegalovirus status with high specificity and sensitivity. Linkage disequilibrium might explain the correlated functional status among segregating V segments, but an unknown experimental factor could not be ruled out. It was suggested by the authors that the approach could potentially be generalized to other disease states and immunological phenotypes. A later analysis associated about 18,000 TCR beta sequences with specific HLA alleles at a false discovery rate of 0.05. A later analysis reported that several top co-occurrence clusters appeared linked to parvovirus B19, influenza, CMV and Epstein-Barr virus. A group of highly shared sequence variants was considered likely to be a technical artifact of the sequencing pipeline.

Library construction relied on the immunoSEQ multiplex PCR assay. For the multiplex PCR, a mixture combining 60 forward primers for TCR Vbeta segments and 13 reverse primers for TCR Jbeta segments was used. The CDR3 region of rearranged TCR beta genes was amplified from genomic DNA with a multiplex PCR assay. The Illumina HiSeq System was used to sequence the amplified TCR beta libraries as 87-base-pair reads. Concerning the study's data processing: A later analysis counted about 82 million unique TCR beta chains across the 640 or so repertoires, and some 11 million of these chains were shared by at least two donors. Raw reads were error-corrected and collapsed into unique sequences by a nearest-neighbor algorithm in which closely related sequences were merged to remove PCR and sequencing errors. Alignment of CDR3 sequences to IMGT reference sequences was used to assign V, D and J gene segments. For a sequence to be retained, at least a six-nucleotide match to both a V gene segment and a J gene segment was required. Rearrangements were called productive when the CDR3 lacked stop codons and stayed in frame with V and J; all others were non-productive. Following IMGT convention, CDR3 was defined as the stretch from the second conserved V-encoded cysteine to the conserved J-encoded phenylalanine. Sequences without an unambiguous match to a single V gene segment were excluded from the earlier analysis of 500 to 700 of the donors. An earlier analysis of fewer than 650 of the donors classified V segments as functional when productive rearrangements were above 56.7% and as segregating when the standard deviation between donors was above 5%. A statistical classification framework was developed to diagnose cytomegalovirus status using the catalog of TCR beta chain sequences. A later analysis assigned V and J genes by comparing TCR nucleotide sequences with IMGT/GENE-DB human TR gene sequences. A later analysis assigned CDR3 sequences and most-parsimonious VDJ recombination scenarios with the TCRdist pipeline. In a later analysis, each TCR beta chain was defined by its CDR3 amino acid sequence together with its V-gene family, and reads without a unique V-gene family were excluded. As a way to deal with suspected cross-contamination and a sequencing artifact, a later analysis dropped 592 nucleotide sequences that were highly shared and had low generation probability. For each public chain, a later analysis derived a clonal expansion index from normalized ranks of inferred template counts within each repertoire. In a later analysis, generation probabilities were computed with a VDJ recombination model fitted to out-of-frame rearrangements, and the resulting probabilities were checked against IGoR. Hypergeometric tests were used in a later analysis to score TCR-TCR, TCR-HLA and TCR-CMV co-occurrence, with a repertoire-size bias correction applied to the TCR pairs. A later analysis estimated false discovery rates by permuting HLA or CMV assignments 20 times. In a later analysis, co-occurring TCRs were grouped using DBSCAN, and TCRdist sequence similarity was added for clustering within HLA-allele-positive subsets. Repertoires with fewer than 30,000 or more than 120,000 public chains were left out of co-occurrence clustering, as were five repertoires with anomalous nucleotide sharing. TCRdb's version of the immuneACCESS table is confined to in-frame rearrangements and falls short of the full clone set. An unresolved V gene accounts for under half of the shortfall where checked; the remainder is of unknown origin. That table furnishes V, J and clone size, whereas the DNA furnished D and trimming. Across this sample there are around 100,000 clones, with about 74% seen only once. Jointly, the top ten make up 4% to 5.5% of the sample.

This clone was seen a few times. Its antigen remains unidentified. Base qualities are not at hand, and no much larger clone is one base apart. The cohort was made up of roughly 670 healthy bone marrow donors. At the time of sampling, every cohort member was nominally healthy, though immune exposures that went unrecorded were likely present. The donor tested CMV seropositive, placing the donor among the approximately 310 seropositive members of the cohort. A peripheral blood sample was provided by each donor, and peripheral blood mononuclear cells were used for TCR beta sequencing. Genomic DNA extraction from the blood cell samples was performed with the Qiagen DNeasy Blood Extraction Kit. V drops 3 bases and J drops 4 bases, leaving 6 bases in between. Measured from the cysteine to the phenylalanine, the CDR3 is 12 residues long. Only the CDR3 DNA is retained, 36 bases long and in frame from the first base. The germline V gene specifies SNHLY as CDR1 and FYNNEI as CDR2.

The chain was built from TRBV2 and TRBJ1-2, with no D gene named confidently. The sample consisted of PBMCs. The clonotype comes from a man aged 30 to 39 in good health and CMV-seropositive. The CDR3 corresponds to CASSDGLYGYTF. The DNA is TGTGCCAGCAGTGATGGGCTCTATGGCTACACCTTC.